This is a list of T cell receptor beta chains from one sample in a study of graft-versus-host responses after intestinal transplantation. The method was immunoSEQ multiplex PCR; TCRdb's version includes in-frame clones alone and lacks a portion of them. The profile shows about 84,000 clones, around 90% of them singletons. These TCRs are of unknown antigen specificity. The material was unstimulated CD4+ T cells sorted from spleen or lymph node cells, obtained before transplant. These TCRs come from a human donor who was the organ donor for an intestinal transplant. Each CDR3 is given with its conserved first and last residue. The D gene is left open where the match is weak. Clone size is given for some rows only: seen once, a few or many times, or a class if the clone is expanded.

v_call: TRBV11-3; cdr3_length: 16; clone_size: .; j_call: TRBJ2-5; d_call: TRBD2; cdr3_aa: CASSLGIAGTQETQYF; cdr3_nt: TGTGCCAGCAGCTTAGGGATAGCGGGGACCCAAGAGACCCAGTACTTC
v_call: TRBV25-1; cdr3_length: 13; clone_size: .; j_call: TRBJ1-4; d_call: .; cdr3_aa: CASSERGGEKLFF; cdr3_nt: TGTGCCAGCAGTGAACGGGGTGGAGAAAAACTGTTTTTT
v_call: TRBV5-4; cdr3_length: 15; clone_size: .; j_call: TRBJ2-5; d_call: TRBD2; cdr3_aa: CASSRGTSVVETQYF; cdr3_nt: TGTGCCAGCAGCCGCGGGACTAGCGTGGTGGAGACCCAGTACTTC
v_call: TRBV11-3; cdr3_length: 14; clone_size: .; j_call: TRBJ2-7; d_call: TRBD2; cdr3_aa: CASSLDPSGYEQYF; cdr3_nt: TGTGCCAGCAGCTTAGATCCTAGCGGGTACGAGCAGTACTTC
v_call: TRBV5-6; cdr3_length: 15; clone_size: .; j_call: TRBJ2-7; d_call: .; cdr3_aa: CASSSLASPTYEQYF; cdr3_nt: TGTGCCAGCAGCTCCCTAGCGAGCCCCACCTACGAGCAGTACTTC
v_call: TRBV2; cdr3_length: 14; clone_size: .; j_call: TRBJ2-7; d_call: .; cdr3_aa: CASTRDRFSYEQYF; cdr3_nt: TGTGCCAGCACCCGAGACAGGTTTTCCTACGAGCAGTACTTC
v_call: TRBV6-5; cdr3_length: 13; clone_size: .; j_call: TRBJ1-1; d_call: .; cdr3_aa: CASSRWPYTEAFF; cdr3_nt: TGTGCCAGCAGCCGCTGGCCATACACTGAAGCTTTCTTT
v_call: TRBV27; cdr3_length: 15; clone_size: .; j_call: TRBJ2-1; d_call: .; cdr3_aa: CASSPHPGAYNEQFF; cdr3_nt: TGTGCCAGCAGTCCCCACCCGGGGGCCTACAATGAGCAGTTCTTC
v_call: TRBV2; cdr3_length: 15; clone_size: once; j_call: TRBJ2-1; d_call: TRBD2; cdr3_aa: CASSLRTSGVNEQFF; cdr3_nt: TGTGCCAGCAGCCTTAGGACTAGCGGAGTCAATGAGCAGTTCTTC
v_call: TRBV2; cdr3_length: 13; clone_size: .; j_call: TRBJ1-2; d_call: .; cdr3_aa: CASVLPTTYGYTF; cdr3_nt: TGTGCCAGCGTCCTACCAACTACCTATGGCTACACCTTC
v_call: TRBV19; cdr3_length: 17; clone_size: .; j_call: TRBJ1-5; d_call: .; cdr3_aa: CASSTRSSQGNNQPQHF; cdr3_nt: TGTGCCAGTAGTACTCGCAGCTCCCAGGGGAACAATCAGCCCCAGCATTTT
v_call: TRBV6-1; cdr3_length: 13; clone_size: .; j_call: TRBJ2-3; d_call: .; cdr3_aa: CASSVWQSDTQYF; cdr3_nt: TGTGCCAGCAGTGTATGGCAGTCAGATACGCAGTATTTT
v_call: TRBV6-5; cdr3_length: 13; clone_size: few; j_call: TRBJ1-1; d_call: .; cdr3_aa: CASSLQPNTEAFF; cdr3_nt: TGTGCCAGCAGTTTACAGCCGAACACTGAAGCTTTCTTT
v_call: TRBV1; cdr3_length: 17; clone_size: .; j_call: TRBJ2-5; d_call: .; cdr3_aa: CTSSHPSGTSGEETQYF; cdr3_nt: TGCACCAGCAGCCACCCATCCGGGACTAGCGGGGAAGAGACCCAGTACTTC
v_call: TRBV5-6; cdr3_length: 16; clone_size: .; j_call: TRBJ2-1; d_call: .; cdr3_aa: CASSLTGQFLYNEQFF; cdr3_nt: TGTGCCAGCAGCTTAACGGGTCAGTTCCTATACAATGAGCAGTTCTTC
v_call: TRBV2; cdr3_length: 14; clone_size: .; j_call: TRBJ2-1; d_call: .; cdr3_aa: CASSEEGMNNEQFF; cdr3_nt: TGTGCCAGCAGTGAGGAGGGAATGAACAATGAGCAGTTCTTC
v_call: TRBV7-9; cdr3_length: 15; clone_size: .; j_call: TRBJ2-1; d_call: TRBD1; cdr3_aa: CASSSRTGFYNEQFF; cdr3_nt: TGTGCCAGCAGCTCGCGGACAGGGTTCTACAATGAGCAGTTCTTC
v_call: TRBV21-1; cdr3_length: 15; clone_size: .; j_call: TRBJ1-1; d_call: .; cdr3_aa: CASSKGEGENTEAFF; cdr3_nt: TGTGCCAGCAGCAAGGGGGAGGGGGAGAACACTGAAGCTTTCTTT
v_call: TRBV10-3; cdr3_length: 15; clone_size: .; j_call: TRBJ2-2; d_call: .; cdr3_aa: CAISPTYRDPGELFF; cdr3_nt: TGTGCCATCTCCCCGACTTACAGGGACCCCGGGGAGCTGTTTTTT
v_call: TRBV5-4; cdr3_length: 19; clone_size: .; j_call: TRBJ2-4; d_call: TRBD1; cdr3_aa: CASSLRDRGLSLAKNIQYF; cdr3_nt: TGTGCCAGCAGCTTGCGGGACAGGGGGCTTTCACTAGCCAAAAACATTCAGTACTTC
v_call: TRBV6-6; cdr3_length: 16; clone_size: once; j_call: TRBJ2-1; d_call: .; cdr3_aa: CASSYAEQSSYNEQFF; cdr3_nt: TGTGCCAGCAGTTACGCGGAGCAAAGCTCCTACAATGAGCAGTTCTTC
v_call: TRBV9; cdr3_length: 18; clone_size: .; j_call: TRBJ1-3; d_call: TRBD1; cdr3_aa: CASSGRTSTGLDGNTIYF; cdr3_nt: TGTGCCAGCAGCGGAAGAACCTCGACAGGGCTGGATGGAAACACCATATATTTT
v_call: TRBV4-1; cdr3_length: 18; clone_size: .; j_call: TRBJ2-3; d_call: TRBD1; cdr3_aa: CASSPGDRGQISTDTQYF; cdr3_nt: TGCGCCAGCAGCCCCGGGGACAGGGGGCAAATAAGCACAGATACGCAGTATTTT
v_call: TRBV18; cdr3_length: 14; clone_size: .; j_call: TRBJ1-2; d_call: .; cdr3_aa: CASSRAPGLYGYTF; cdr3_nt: TGTGCCAGCTCGCGGGCCCCAGGATTGTATGGCTACACCTTC
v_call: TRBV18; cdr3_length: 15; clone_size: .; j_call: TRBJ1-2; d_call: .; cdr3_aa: CASSPPSGLVGGYTF; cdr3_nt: TGTGCCAGCTCACCACCATCAGGGTTGGTTGGGGGCTACACCTTC
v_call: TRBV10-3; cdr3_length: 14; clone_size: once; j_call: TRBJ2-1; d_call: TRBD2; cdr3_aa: CAISLAGHYNEQFF; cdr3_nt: TGTGCCATCAGCCTAGCGGGGCACTACAATGAGCAGTTCTTC
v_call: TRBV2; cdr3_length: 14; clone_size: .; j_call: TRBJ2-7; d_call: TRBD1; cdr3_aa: CASHVGQGFREQYF; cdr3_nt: TGTGCCAGCCACGTGGGACAGGGGTTTCGCGAGCAGTACTTC
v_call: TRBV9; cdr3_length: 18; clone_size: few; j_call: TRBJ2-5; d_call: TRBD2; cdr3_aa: CASSDDRTSGVAIETQYF; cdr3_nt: TGTGCCAGCAGCGACGACCGGACTAGCGGGGTGGCAATAGAGACCCAGTACTTC
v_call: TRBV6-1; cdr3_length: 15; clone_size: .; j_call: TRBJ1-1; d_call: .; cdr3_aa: CASSVQGLGNTEAFF; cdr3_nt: TGTGCCAGCAGTGTCCAGGGGCTGGGGAACACTGAAGCTTTCTTT
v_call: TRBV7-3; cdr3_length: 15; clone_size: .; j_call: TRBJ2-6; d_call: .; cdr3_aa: CASSPLGSGANVLTF; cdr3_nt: TGTGCCAGCAGTCCCTTGGGCTCGGGGGCCAACGTCCTGACTTTC
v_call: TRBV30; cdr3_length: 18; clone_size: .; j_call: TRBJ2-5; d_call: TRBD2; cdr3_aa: CAWSGRTSSTQYQETQYF; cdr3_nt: TGTGCCTGGAGTGGCCGGACTAGTTCGACCCAGTACCAAGAGACCCAGTACTTC
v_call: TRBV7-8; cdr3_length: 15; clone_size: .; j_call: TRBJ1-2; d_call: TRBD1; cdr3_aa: CASSSRDRGLYGYTF; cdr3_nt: TGTGCCAGCAGCTCCCGGGACAGGGGTCTCTATGGCTACACCTTC
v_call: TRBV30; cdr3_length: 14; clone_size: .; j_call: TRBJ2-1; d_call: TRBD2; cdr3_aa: CAWTLAGGPKRPFF; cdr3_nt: TGTGCCTGGACTCTAGCGGGGGGGCCCAAACGTCCGTTCTTC
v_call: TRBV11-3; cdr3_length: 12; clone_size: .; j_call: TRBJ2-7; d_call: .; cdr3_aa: CASSPSSYEQYF; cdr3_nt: TGTGCCAGCAGCCCTTCGAGCTACGAGCAGTACTTC
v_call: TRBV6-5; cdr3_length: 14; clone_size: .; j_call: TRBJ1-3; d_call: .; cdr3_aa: CASSPHFSGNTIYF; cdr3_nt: TGTGCCAGCAGCCCCCACTTCTCTGGAAACACCATATATTTT
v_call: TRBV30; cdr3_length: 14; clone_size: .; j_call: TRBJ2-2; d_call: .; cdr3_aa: CAWSLGYLTGELFF; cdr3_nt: TGTGCCTGGAGCCTGGGCTATCTCACCGGGGAGCTGTTTTTT
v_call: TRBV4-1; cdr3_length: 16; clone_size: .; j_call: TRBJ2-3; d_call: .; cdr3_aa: CASSQPRGGLTDTQYF; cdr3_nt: TGCGCCAGCAGCCAACCAAGGGGGGGGCTCACAGATACGCAGTATTTT
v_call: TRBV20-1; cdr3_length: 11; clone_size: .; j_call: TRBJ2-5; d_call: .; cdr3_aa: CSARVGETQYF; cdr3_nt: TGCAGTGCTAGAGTCGGGGAGACCCAGTACTTC
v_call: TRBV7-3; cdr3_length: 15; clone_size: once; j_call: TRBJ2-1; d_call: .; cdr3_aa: CASSLKGGWLNEQFF; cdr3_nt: TGTGCCAGCAGCTTAAAAGGGGGTTGGCTCAATGAGCAGTTCTTC
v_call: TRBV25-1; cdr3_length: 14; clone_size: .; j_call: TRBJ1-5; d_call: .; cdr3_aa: CASSVLTADQPQHF; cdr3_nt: TGTGCCAGCAGTGTTTTGACAGCCGATCAGCCCCAGCATTTT
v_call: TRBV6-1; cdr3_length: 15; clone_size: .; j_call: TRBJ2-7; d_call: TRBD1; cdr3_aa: CASLSGTGDSYEQYF; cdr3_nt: TGTGCCAGTTTATCCGGGACAGGAGATTCTTACGAGCAGTACTTC